This TCR beta chain was observed in a study of T cell repertoires in cytomegalovirus infection. Trimming stripped 3 bases from V and 4 bases from J, with 18 bases between. Germline loops: CDR1 SGHTA, CDR2 FQGNSA. This CDR3 spans 16 amino acids. Via MiXCR, TCRdb re-called the reads, giving one row per CDR3 protein. The data show about 310,000 distinct CDR3 sequences, roughly a sixth seen once. There are many counts of this clonotype. This TCR was recovered from a human donor in good health (CMV status not recorded). Some clones in this sample may be carry-over from other donors' samples. This chain joins TRBV7-2 and TRBJ2-5, with D maybe TRBD2 (7 bases). Material: PBMCs. The CDR3 DNA reads TGTGCCAGCAGCTTCAATGGCGGGGGCCGGGGAGAGACCCAGTACTTC. Amino acid sequence: CASSFNGGGRGETQYF.